A single sample is the source of the 19 T cell receptor beta chains below, sequenced in a study of breast tumors, draining lymph nodes, adjacent tissues. One entry per CDR3 protein results from TCRdb running MiXCR on the multiplex PCR reads. The top ten clones hold 1.1% of a sample with 270,000 or so distinct CDR3 sequences, under 35% of them seen once. Breast cancer patients provided tissue from their axillary draining lymph nodes. Sequencing was carried out using axillary lymph node tissue. These receptors were taken from a female donor with breast cancer. Some clones in this sample may be carry-over from other donors' samples.

V is TRBV12-3 or TRBV12-4 and J is TRBJ2-1; no reliable D call. Trimming stripped 2 bases from V and 3 bases from J, with 14 bases between. The CDR3 covers 16 residues. CDR3 nucleotides: TGTGCCAGCAGTTTACTTAGATATGGAAACTACAATGAGCAGTTCTTC. Translated, it gives CASSLLRYGNYNEQFF.

The chain is built from TRBV11-3 and TRBJ2-3; TRBD2 matches 10 bases. The CDR3 totals 15 residues. Germline CDR1 is SGHNT and CDR2 is YENEEA. The V and J ends lost 5 bases and 4 bases, in that order; junction bases with no gene match: 6. CDR3 bases: TGTGCCAGCAGCGTAGCGGGAGGTCCTTCAGATACGCAGTATTTT. Translation gives CASSVAGGPSDTQYF. Using reference TRBV11-3 and TRBJ2-3 for the parts outside the CDR3, the full variable domain is EAGVVQSPRYKIIEKKQPVAFWCNPISGHNTLYWYLQNLGQGPELLIRYENEEAVDDSQLPKDRFSAERLKGVDSTLKIQPAELGDSAVYLCASSVAGGPSDTQYFGPGTRLTVL.

Points on this clonotype: This may be a read error, as it is one base from a much larger clone. The chain is built from TRBV11-3 and TRBJ2-1; tentatively, D is TRBD1 (6 bases). CDR3 length equals 19 residues. The germline CDR1 and CDR2 sequences are SGHNT and YENEEA. CDR3 sequence (DNA): TGTGTCAGCAGCCCGAAACTTCTCAGGGGACGACTCTCCTACAATGAGCAGTTCTTC. As protein: CVSSPKLLRGRLSYNEQFF.

This clonotype was detected a few times. V gene TRBV12-3 or TRBV12-4 combines with J gene TRBJ2-1, with D possibly being TRBD1 or TRBD2 (6 bases each). V was shortened by 3 bases and J by 4 bases, with 16 bases between the two germline ends. The CDR3 is 16 residues long. The CDR3 loop reads CASSFRSGGGYNEQFF. The CDR3 region has the DNA TGTGCCAGCAGTTTTAGAAGCGGAGGGGGGTACAATGAGCAGTTCTTC.

The table lists this clonotype with a few counts. The rearrangement uses TRBV14 and TRBJ1-1; 7 bases match TRBD1. This CDR3 is 16 amino acids long. V gave up 1 base and J gave up 5 bases; unmatched junction bases: 10. From germline, CDR1 is SGHDN and CDR2 FVKESK. CDR3 nucleotide sequence: TGTGCCAGCAGCCAAGGGGTGTCAGGGGGAAGGACTGAAGCTTTCTTT. It translates to CASSQGVSGGRTEAFF.

On this clonotype: Germline and junction disagree at one end, which may indicate a read error. The rearrangement joins TRBV9 to TRBJ2-5, with 9 bases fitting TRBD1. CDR1 is SGDLS and CDR2 is YYNGEE in the germline V gene. CDR3 length equals 15 residues. In DNA form, the CDR3 reads TGCGCCAGCAGCTTCGCCGGGACAGGGTCGGAGACCCCGTACTTC. Amino acids: CASSFAGTGSETPYF.

For this clonotype: Its ends do not fully match the called genes, so a read error is possible. J is TRBJ2-7 and V is TRBV6-5; unclear D gene. CDR1 and CDR2 (germline): MNHEY, SVGAGI. This CDR3 contains 14 residues. The CDR3: CASRVGRLPYQQYF. CDR3 DNA: TGTGCCAGCAGGGTAGGGCGCCTCCCCTACCAGCAGTACTTC.

This clonotype was recorded many times. The V and J genes are TRBV2 and TRBJ2-5; D is uncertain. This CDR3 is built from 12 residues. Trimming took off 8 bases at V and 5 bases at J, with 12 bases between the two ends. Germline V gene sequence: CDR1 SNHLY, CDR2 FYNNEI. The CDR3 sequence: CASFPPGETQYF. The CDR3 coding sequence is TGTGCCAGCTTTCCCCCTGGGGAGACCCAGTACTTC. Together with reference TRBV2 and TRBJ2-5, the CDR3 gives the full variable domain: EPEVTQTPSHQVTQMGQEVILRCVPISNHLYFYWYRQILGQKVEFLVSFYNNEISEKSEIFDDQFSVERPDGSNFTLKIRSTKLEDSAMYFCASFPPGETQYFGPGTRLLVL.

This clonotype was recorded at least ten times. The V gene is TRBV20-1, the J gene TRBJ2-6; TRBD1 matches at 8 bases. The germline V gene encodes CDR1 DFQATT and CDR2 SNEGSKA (reference sequence). The trim removed 5 bases at V and 3 bases at J, leaving 9 bases unmatched. The CDR3 covers 16 residues. The CDR3 loop reads CSAPGQAAFGANVLTF. For the CDR3, the DNA is TGCAGTGCTCCGGGACAGGCAGCTTTTGGGGCCAACGTCCTGACTTTC.

The chain recombines TRBV10-3 with TRBJ2-1; either TRBD1 or TRBD2 may supply D (5 bases each). Germline CDR1 is ENHRY and CDR2 is SYGVKD. Trimming took 7 bases from V and 1 from J, leaving 11 bases between them. This CDR3 spans 14 amino acids. CDR3 region: CAIIRGDSYNEQFF. CDR3 coding DNA: TGTGCCATCATTAGAGGGGATTCCTACAATGAGCAGTTCTTC.

This clonotype showed up just a few times. The J gene is TRBJ2-7, the V gene TRBV14; TRBD2 matches 10 bases. V gave up 0 bases and J gave up 7 bases; unmatched junction bases: 15. The length of the CDR3 is 18 residues. Germline V lookup: CDR1 SGHDN, CDR2 FVKESK. CDR3 DNA sequence: TGTGCCAGCAGCCAAGATCGTTCTAGCGGGAGAGGGGGGCGGGAGCAGTACTTC. Amino acids: CASSQDRSSGRGGREQYF.

This clonotype was seen many times. This chain connects TRBV9 to TRBJ2-3, with 8 bases matching TRBD2. CDR1 and CDR2 from the germline V gene are SGDLS and YYNGEE. Trimming at V came to 5 bases and at J to 6 bases, leaving 5 bases not matched to a gene. There are 13 residues in the CDR3. In DNA form, the CDR3 reads TGTGCCAGCAGTGTTAGCGGGACTGATACGCAGTATTTT. Amino acids: CASSVSGTDTQYF.

This clonotype appeared a few times. This could be a read error, since a much larger clone is one nucleotide away. The genes are TRBV20-1 and TRBJ2-1; D gene ambiguous. V was cut by 4 bases and J by 12 bases, with 19 bases left in between. Per the germline V gene, CDR1 is DFQATT and CDR2 is SNEGSKA (reference sequence). The CDR3 extends over 13 amino acids. The CDR3 nucleotides are TGCAGTGCTATGGATGTTCGAGGCTATGCGCAGTTCTTC. It specifies CSAMDVRGYAQFF.

As for this clonotype: The CDR3 carries no conserved terminal phenylalanine or tryptophan, so it likely arises from a read error. The DNA is omitted, as the CDR3 cannot be located on it reliably, and the CDR3 follows TCRdb's listing. The rearrangement uses TRBV5-1 and TRBJ2-7; no DNA check was done on the table's D call, TRBD1. A total of 14 residues make up the CDR3, ends included. CDR1 is SGHRS and CDR2 is YFSETQ in the germline V gene. The CDR3: CASSRGRGSHERYL.

This clonotype was counted ten times or more. The rearrangement links TRBV6-5 to TRBJ2-3; D may be TRBD1 or TRBD2 (6 bases each). The CDR3 length is 15 residues. Germline V gene data show CDR1 as MNHEY and CDR2 as SVGAGI. The ends were cut back, 2 bases at V and 2 bases at J, with 11 bases in the middle. The CDR3 coding sequence is TGTGCCAGCAGTTACGGGGGGCAGGACACAGATACGCAGTATTTT. This sequence encodes CASSYGGQDTDTQYF.

This clonotype was counted many times. This sequence joins TRBV20-1 and TRBJ2-7; TRBD2 matches 9 bases. V was pared by 3 bases and J by 2 bases, with 5 bases of the junction left unmatched. The CDR3 spans 14 residues. Germline-derived CDR1 and CDR2 are DFQATT and SNEGSKA (reference sequence). DNA of the CDR3: TGCAGTGCTAGCCCGACTAGCGGTACCTACGAGCAGTACTTC. Translating gives CSASPTSGTYEQYF.

In this sample, this clonotype turned up many times. The chain uses TRBV4-1 and TRBJ2-7, with 9 bases lining up with TRBD2. This CDR3 has 15 residues. After removal of 3 bases from V and 2 bases from J, the junction contained 5 bases not matched to a gene. CDR1 and CDR2 from the germline V gene are MGHRA and YSYEKL. CDR3 sequence: CASSQIAGDAYEQYF. In nucleotides, the CDR3 is TGCGCCAGCAGCCAGATAGCGGGAGATGCCTACGAGCAGTACTTC.

This clonotype was picked up many times. CDR3 in DNA: TGCAGTGCTAGAGATAGCAGCTACGAGCAGTACTTC. Translated: CSARDSSYEQYF. This chain uses TRBV20-1 with TRBJ2-7, with D unresolved. The V gene lost 0 bases and the J gene lost 3 bases, with 6 bases spanning the gap. This CDR3 has 12 residues. The germline gives CDR1 DFQATT, CDR2 SNEGSKA (reference sequence).

Comment on this clonotype: A single base separates this from a much larger clone, so it may be a read error. The chain couples TRBV7-2 to TRBJ2-7; 7 bases map to TRBD2. Germline V CDR1 and CDR2: SGHTA, FQGNSA. This CDR3 has 15 amino acids. CDR3 amino acids: CASRLISGNPYEQHF. CDR3 DNA sequence: TGTGCCAGCAGACTGATAAGCGGGAACCCCTACGAGCAGCACTTC.